This T cell receptor beta chain emerged from a study of blood T cell repertoires in COVID-19. Authors' processing steps: The assay estimated nucleated cells by amplifying reference gene primers. Produced via immunoSEQ multiplex PCR; TCRdb's table is partial and in-frame only. That table is the source of V, J and clone size, and D and trimming were worked out from the DNA. Among about 190,000 clones listed, 90% were seen once. This CDR3 contains 18 residues. Germline V gives CDR1 LNHDA, CDR2 SQIVND (reference sequence). The V and J ends lost 4 bases and 4 bases, in that order; junction bases with no gene match: 6.

The sample was peripheral blood. The sequence derives from a man in his fifties or sixties with acute or convalescent COVID-19. This chain uses TRBV19 with TRBJ2-2; TRBD2 agrees at 16 bases. CDR3 nucleotide sequence: TGTGCCAGTAGTAGAGGGACTAGCGGGGGGGCTGGCACCGGGGAGCTGTTTTTT. Its protein product is CASSRGTSGGAGTGELFF.